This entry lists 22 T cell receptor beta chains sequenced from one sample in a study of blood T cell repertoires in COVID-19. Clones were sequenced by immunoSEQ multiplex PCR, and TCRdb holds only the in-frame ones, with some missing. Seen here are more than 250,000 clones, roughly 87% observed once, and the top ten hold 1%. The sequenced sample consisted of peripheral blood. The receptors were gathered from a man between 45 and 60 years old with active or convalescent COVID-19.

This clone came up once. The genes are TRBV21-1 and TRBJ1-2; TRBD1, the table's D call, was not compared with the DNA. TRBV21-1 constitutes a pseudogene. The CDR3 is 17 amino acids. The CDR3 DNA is TGTGCCAGCAGCAGGTTAGAAACACAGACAGGGCCTGATGGCTACACCTTC. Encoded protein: CASSRLETQTGPDGYTF.

The CDR3 region has the DNA TGTGCCAGCAGCTCCGACAGGGTTGAGACCCAGTACTTC. Its protein is CASSSDRVETQYF. The chain uses TRBV6-2 or TRBV6-3 and TRBJ2-5; TRBD1 aligns across 7 bases. Germline V gene lookup returns CDR1 MNHEY and CDR2 SVGEGT. There are 13 residues in the CDR3. V lost 6 bases, J lost 5 bases, and 6 bases stayed unmatched.

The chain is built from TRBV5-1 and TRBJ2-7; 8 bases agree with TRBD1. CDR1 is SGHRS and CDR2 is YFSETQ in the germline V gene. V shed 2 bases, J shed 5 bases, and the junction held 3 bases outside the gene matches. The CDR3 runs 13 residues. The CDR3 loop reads CASSFQGANEQYF. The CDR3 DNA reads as TGCGCCAGCAGCTTCCAGGGGGCTAACGAGCAGTACTTC.

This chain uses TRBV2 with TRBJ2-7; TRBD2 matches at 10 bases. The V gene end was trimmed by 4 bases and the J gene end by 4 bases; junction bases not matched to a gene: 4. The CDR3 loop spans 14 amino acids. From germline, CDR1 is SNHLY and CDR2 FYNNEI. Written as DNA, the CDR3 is TGTGCCAGCAGTGCCCTAGCGGGAGCTTACGAGCAGTACTTC. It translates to CASSALAGAYEQYF.

CDR3 DNA sequence: TGCAGTGCTAGTGTGGGGGCTGCTGATGAAAAACTGTTTTTT. Its translation is CSASVGAADEKLFF. V usage is TRBV20-1 and J usage is TRBJ1-4; the D gene is possibly TRBD1 (6 bases). Trimming shortened V by 3 bases and J by 6 bases, and 14 bases separated the two germline ends. This CDR3 has 14 residues. Germline V gene data show CDR1 as DFQATT and CDR2 as SNEGSKA (reference sequence).

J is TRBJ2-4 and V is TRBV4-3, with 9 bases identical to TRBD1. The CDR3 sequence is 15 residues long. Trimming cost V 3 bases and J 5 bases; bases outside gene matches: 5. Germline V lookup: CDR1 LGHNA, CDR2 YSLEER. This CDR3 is CASSHLQGAQNIQYF. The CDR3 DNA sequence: TGCGCCAGCAGCCATCTACAGGGGGCCCAAAACATTCAGTACTTC.

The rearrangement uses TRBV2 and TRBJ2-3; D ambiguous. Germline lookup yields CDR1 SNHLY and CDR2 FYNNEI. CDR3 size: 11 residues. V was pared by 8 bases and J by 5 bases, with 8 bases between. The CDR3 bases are TGTGCCAGCTCCCAAAAAGATACGCAGTATTTT. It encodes CASSQKDTQYF.

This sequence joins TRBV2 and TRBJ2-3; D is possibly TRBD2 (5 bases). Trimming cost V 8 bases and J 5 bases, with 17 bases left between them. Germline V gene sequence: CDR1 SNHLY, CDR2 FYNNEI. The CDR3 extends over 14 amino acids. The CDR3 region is CASEVSALGDTQYF. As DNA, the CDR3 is TGTGCCAGCGAGGTTAGCGCCCTGGGAGATACGCAGTATTTT.

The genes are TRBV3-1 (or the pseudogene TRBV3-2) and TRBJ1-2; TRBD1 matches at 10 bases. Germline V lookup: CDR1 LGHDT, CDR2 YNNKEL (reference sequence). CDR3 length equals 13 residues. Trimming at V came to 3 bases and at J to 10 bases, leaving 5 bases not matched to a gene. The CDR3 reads CASSQPGQGTYTF. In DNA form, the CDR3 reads TGTGCCAGCAGCCAGCCGGGACAGGGGACCTACACCTTC.

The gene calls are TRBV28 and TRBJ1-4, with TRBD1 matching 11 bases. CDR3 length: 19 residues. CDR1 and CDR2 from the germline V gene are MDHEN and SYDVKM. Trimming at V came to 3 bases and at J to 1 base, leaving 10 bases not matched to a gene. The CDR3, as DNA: TGTGCCAGCAGTTTTGGCCCGGGACAGGGGGGACAAACTAATGAAAAACTGTTTTTT. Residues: CASSFGPGQGGQTNEKLFF. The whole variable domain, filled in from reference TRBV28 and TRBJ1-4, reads DVKVTQSSRYLVKRTGEKVFLECVQDMDHENMFWYRQDPGLGLRLIYFSYDVKMKEKGDIPEGYSVSREKKERFSLILESASTNQTSMYLCASSFGPGQGGQTNEKLFFGSGTQLSVL.

The CDR3 region has the DNA TGTGCCAGCAGTTCGGGACTCCTGGCCTACGAGCAGTACTTC. It specifies CASSSGLLAYEQYF. J is TRBJ2-7 and V is TRBV6-5; D is perhaps TRBD2 (6 bases). Germline assignment: CDR1 MNHEY and CDR2 SVGAGI. The CDR3 has 14 residues. V was clipped by 4 bases and J by 2 bases, with 12 bases between them.

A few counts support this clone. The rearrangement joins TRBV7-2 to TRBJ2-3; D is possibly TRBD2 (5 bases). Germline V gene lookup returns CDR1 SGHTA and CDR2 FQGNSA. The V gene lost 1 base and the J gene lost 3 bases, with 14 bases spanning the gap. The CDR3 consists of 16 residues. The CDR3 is CASSLVGVGRTDTQYF. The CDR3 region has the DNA TGTGCCAGCAGCTTAGTCGGGGTTGGTCGGACAGATACGCAGTATTTT.

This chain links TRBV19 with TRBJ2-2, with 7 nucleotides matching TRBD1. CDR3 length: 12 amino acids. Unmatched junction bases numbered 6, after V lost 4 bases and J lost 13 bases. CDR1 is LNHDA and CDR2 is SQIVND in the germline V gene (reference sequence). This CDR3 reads CASSTRQGGLFF. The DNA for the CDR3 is TGTGCCAGTAGTACCCGACAGGGTGGGCTGTTTTTT.

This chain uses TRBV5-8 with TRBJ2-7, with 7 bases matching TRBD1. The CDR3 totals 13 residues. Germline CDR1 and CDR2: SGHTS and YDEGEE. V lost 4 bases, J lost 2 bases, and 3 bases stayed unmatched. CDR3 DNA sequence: TGTGCCAGCAGCCCCGGGACAGCCTACGAGCAGTACTTC. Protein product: CASSPGTAYEQYF.

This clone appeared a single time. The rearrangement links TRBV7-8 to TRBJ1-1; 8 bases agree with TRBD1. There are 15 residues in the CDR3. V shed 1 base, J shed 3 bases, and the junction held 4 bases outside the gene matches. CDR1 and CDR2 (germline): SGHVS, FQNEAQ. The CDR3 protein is CASSLGQGYYTEAFF. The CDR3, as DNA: TGTGCCAGCAGCTTAGGACAGGGGTATTACACTGAAGCTTTCTTT. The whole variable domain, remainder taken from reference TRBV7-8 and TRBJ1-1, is GAGVSQSPRYKVAKRGQDVALRCDPISGHVSLFWYQQALGQGPEFLTYFQNEAQLDKSGLPSDRFFAERPEGSVSTLKIQRTQQEDSAVYLCASSLGQGYYTEAFFGQGTRLTVV.

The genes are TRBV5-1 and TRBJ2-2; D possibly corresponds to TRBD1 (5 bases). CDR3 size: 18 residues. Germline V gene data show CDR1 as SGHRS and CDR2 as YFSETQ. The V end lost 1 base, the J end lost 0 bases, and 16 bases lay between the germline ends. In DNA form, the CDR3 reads TGCGCCAGCAGCTTGAATAAGTTTGGGGCTACGAACACCGGGGAGCTGTTTTTT. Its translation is CASSLNKFGATNTGELFF.

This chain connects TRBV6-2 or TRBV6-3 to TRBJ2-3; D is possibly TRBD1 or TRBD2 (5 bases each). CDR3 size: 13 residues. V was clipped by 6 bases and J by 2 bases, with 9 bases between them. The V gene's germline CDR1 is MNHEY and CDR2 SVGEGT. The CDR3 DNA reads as TGTGCCAGCAGCGGGGCAGACACAGATACGCAGTATTTT. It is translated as CASSGADTDTQYF.

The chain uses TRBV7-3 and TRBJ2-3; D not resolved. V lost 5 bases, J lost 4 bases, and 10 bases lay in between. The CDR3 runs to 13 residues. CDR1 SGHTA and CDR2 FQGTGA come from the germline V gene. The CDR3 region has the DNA TGTGCCAGCAGCAAACAGAAGTCAGATACGCAGTATTTT. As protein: CASSKQKSDTQYF.

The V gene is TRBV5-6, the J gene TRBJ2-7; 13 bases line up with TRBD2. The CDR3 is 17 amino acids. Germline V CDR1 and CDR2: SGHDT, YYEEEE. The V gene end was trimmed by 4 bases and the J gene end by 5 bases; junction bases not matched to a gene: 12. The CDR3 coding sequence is TGTGCCAGCAGCCCGAAGGTCTGGACTAGCGGGAGAAACGAGCAGTACTTC. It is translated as CASSPKVWTSGRNEQYF. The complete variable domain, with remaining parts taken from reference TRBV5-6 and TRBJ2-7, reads DAGVTQSPTHLIKTRGQQVTLRCSPKSGHDTVSWYQQALGQGPQFIFQYYEEEERQRGNFPDRFSGHQFPNYSSELNVNALLLGDSALYLCASSPKVWTSGRNEQYFGPGTRLTVT.

The CDR3 region is CASSTDRDNEQFF. CDR3 sequence (DNA): TGCGCCAGCAGCACCGACAGGGACAATGAGCAGTTCTTC. The chain links TRBV5-1 to TRBJ2-1, with 7 positions matching TRBD1. V shed 4 bases, J shed 5 bases, and the junction held 3 bases outside the gene matches. CDR3 length: 13 amino acids. Germline V gene lookup returns CDR1 SGHRS and CDR2 YFSETQ.

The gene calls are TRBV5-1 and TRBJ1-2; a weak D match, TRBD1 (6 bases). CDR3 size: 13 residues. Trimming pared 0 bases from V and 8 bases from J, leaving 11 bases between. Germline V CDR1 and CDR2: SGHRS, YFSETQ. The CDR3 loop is CASSLAGVSGYTF. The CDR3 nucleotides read TGCGCCAGCAGCTTGGCAGGGGTGTCGGGCTACACCTTC. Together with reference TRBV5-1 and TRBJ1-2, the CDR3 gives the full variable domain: KAGVTQTPRYLIKTRGQQVTLSCSPISGHRSVSWYQQTPGQGLQFLFEYFSETQRNKGNFPGRFSGRQFSNSRSEMNVSTLELGDSALYLCASSLAGVSGYTFGSGTRLTVV.

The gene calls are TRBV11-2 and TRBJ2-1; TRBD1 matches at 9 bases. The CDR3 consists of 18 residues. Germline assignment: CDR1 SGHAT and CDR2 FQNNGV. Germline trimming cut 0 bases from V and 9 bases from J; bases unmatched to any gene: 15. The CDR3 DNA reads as TGTGCCAGCAGCTTAGATCCCAACAGGGGGCGACCCCAGGGTGAGCAGTTCTTC. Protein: CASSLDPNRGRPQGEQFF.